This section outlines one T cell receptor beta chain sequence together with its context. Sequenced by immunoSEQ multiplex PCR; TCRdb stores in-frame clones only, minus some. The profile covers roughly 91,000 clones, with around nine tenths appearing a single time and about 3% taken by the ten largest. The entry originates in a study of T cell responses to AZD1222 COVID-19 vaccine. CDR1 and CDR2 from the germline V gene are MNHEY and SMNVEV (reference sequence). The V and J ends lost 0 bases and 1 base respectively, with 10 bases between them. This CDR3 region has 16 residues. Sequences were derived from peripheral blood, sampled on day 0 of AZD1222 vaccination. V gene TRBV27 combines with J gene TRBJ1-5; D unresolved. This sequence was found in an adult in good health. The CDR3 is CASSLSGLRSNQPQHF. Here the CDR3 DNA reads TGTGCCAGCAGTTTATCGGGGTTAAGGAGCAATCAGCCCCAGCATTTT.